This T cell receptor beta chain was obtained from a study of control samples from healthy donors and cancer patients. Measured with immunoSEQ multiplex PCR; TCRdb has only the in-frame clones, and not every one. The table includes around 130,000 clones, 75% to 95% detected once. Germline trimming cut 3 bases from V and 3 bases from J; bases unmatched to any gene: 6. The CDR3 consists of 14 residues. The V gene's germline CDR1 is DFQATT and CDR2 SNEGSKA (reference sequence). The rearrangement uses TRBV20-1 and TRBJ2-7; 9 bases are shared with TRBD1. The source is a young man in good health. Source material: blood. The DNA for the CDR3 is TGCAGTGCTAGTTTGGACAGGGGAGACTACGAGCAGTACTTC. Amino acid sequence: CSASLDRGDYEQYF.